The 9 T cell receptor beta chains presented below share a single source sample, sequenced in a study of blood T cell repertoires in COVID-19 (dated by TCRdb to about 2020). The library was generated by the immunoSEQ multiplex PCR assay. TCRdb's version of the immuneACCESS table is confined to in-frame rearrangements and falls short of the full clone set. An unresolved V gene accounts for under half of the shortfall where checked; the remainder is of unknown origin. The sample table records 150,000 to 200,000 clones; about 80% of these occur just once. The ten largest clones add up to roughly 25% of the sample. Sequenced: peripheral blood. The source of these receptors is a woman in her 70s with acute or convalescent COVID-19.

As DNA, the CDR3 is TGTGCCTTCAGAACGGGCGGGAGGTTAACTTACGAGCAGTACTTC. Amino acids: CAFRTGGRLTYEQYF. The rearrangement links TRBV6-4 to TRBJ2-7, with TRBD2 identical over 8 bases. The V gene's germline CDR1 is MRHNA and CDR2 SNTAGT. CDR3 length: 15 residues. The V segment lost 11 bases and the J segment 4 bases; nucleotides outside the gene matches: 16.

V gene TRBV7-9 combines with J gene TRBJ2-5; 11 nucleotides agree with TRBD2. This CDR3 contains 16 residues. Trimming removed 1 base from V and 2 bases from J; junction bases left unmatched: 3. Germline assignment: CDR1 SEHNR and CDR2 FQNEAQ (reference sequence). CDR3 sequence reads: CASSLVLAGGQETQYF. For the CDR3, the DNA is TGTGCCAGCAGCTTAGTCCTAGCGGGAGGACAAGAGACCCAGTACTTC.

V gene TRBV12-5 combines with J gene TRBJ1-4, with 8 bases fitting TRBD1. The germline V gene encodes CDR1 LGHNT and CDR2 FRNRAP. There are 17 residues in the CDR3. V lost 2 bases and J lost 11; bases outside the gene matches: 16. The CDR3 region is CASGLTRVGQAPMKLFF. CDR3 sequence (DNA): TGTGCTAGTGGTTTGACACGGGTGGGACAGGCCCCGATGAAACTGTTTTTT.

The chain carries TRBV28 and TRBJ1-2; D is undetermined. Germline assignment: CDR1 MDHEN and CDR2 SYDVKM. The CDR3 totals 14 residues. Trimming took 7 bases from V and 6 from J, leaving 18 bases between them. The DNA for the CDR3 is TGTGCCAGCAACCCTAGCCTCATGGGGAATGGCTACACCTTC. This sequence encodes CASNPSLMGNGYTF.

This clone showed up just once. V usage is TRBV27 and J usage is TRBJ1-4; 8 positions match TRBD1. V shed 4 bases and J 4 bases; nucleotides not matched to a gene: 5. CDR1 and CDR2 (germline): MNHEY, SMNVEV (reference sequence). The CDR3 is made up of 15 amino acids. CDR3 sequence reads: CASSSRTGLNEKLFF. For the CDR3, the DNA is TGTGCCAGCAGTTCTAGGACAGGGCTTAATGAAAAACTGTTTTTT.

The chain has TRBV5-5 and TRBJ1-2; no clear D. Germline loops: CDR1 SGHKS, CDR2 YYEKEE (reference sequence). The CDR3 loop spans 14 amino acids. V gave up 2 bases and J gave up 4 bases, with 12 bases separating them. The CDR3 protein is CASSLLDTAYGYTF. The CDR3 DNA is TGTGCCAGCAGCTTACTTGACACAGCCTATGGCTACACCTTC.

The chain links TRBV29-1 to TRBJ1-4, with 9 nucleotides matching TRBD1. The CDR3 totals 14 residues. CDR1 SQVTM and CDR2 ANQGSEA come from the germline V gene. The ends lost 0 bases at V and 13 bases at J; junction bases unmatched: 9. The chain's CDR3 is CSVEDQGGTGRLFF. The CDR3 DNA follows: TGCAGCGTTGAAGATCAAGGGGGGACAGGGCGACTGTTTTTT.

This clone has just a few counts. An end of the junction does not agree with germline; a read error may underlie this. The chain combines TRBV24-1 with TRBJ2-7, with D perhaps TRBD1 (5 bases). Per germline, CDR1 KGHDR and CDR2 SFDVKD. This CDR3 comprises 14 residues. The CDR3 sequence: CAPQCPGHGYFLAF. DNA for the CDR3: TGTGCCCCACAGTGCCCCGGACATGGGTATTTTCTTGCCTTC.

A single count supports this clone. The rearrangement links TRBV2 to TRBJ1-3; D is perhaps TRBD1 (5 bases). CDR3 length: 15 residues. V lost 7 bases and J lost 3, with 16 bases in between. Germline V gives CDR1 SNHLY, CDR2 FYNNEI. In DNA form, the CDR3 reads TGTGCCAGCATGCCCGACAGATCGGTTGGAAACACCATATATTTT. It specifies CASMPDRSVGNTIYF. Combining the CDR3 with reference TRBV2 and TRBJ1-3 gives the whole variable domain EPEVTQTPSHQVTQMGQEVILRCVPISNHLYFYWYRQILGQKVEFLVSFYNNEISEKSEIFDDQFSVERPDGSNFTLKIRSTKLEDSAMYFCASMPDRSVGNTIYFGEGSWLTVV.